These T cell receptor beta chains were read from a single sample in a study of blood T cell repertoires in COVID-19. Profiled with immunoSEQ multiplex PCR; TCRdb holds only in-frame clones, not every one. This sample has 100,000 or so clones, with approximately 80% found just once. The specimen sequenced was peripheral blood. The receptors stem from a human donor in a cohort sampled during active COVID-19. CDR3s include the opening cysteine and the closing phenylalanine or tryptophan. D genes are given only for firm matches. Size is stated for part of the rows, as once, few or many counts, or as a class when the clone is expanded.

d_gene | j_gene | v_gene | abundance | len | CDR3nt | CDR3aa
TRBD1 | TRBJ2-7 | TRBV7-9 | NA | 14 | TGTGCCAGCAGCTTAGGGACAGGGGAACGTGAGCAGTACTTC | CASSLGTGEREQYF
NA | TRBJ1-1 | TRBV12-3/TRBV12-4 | NA | 13 | TGTGCCAGCAGTTTATTCCTAAACACTGAAGCTTTCTTT | CASSLFLNTEAFF
TRBD1 | TRBJ1-2 | TRBV6-2/TRBV6-3 | NA | 14 | TGTGCCAGCAGTCGGACAGGCCCGGGGCGAGGCTACACCTTC | CASSRTGPGRGYTF
NA | TRBJ1-2 | TRBV5-4 | few | 15 | TGTGCCAGCAGCTTGGAGCCACCTCCTAACTATGGCTACACCTTC | CASSLEPPPNYGYTF
TRBD1 | TRBJ1-1 | TRBV9 | NA | 14 | TGTGCCAGCAGCGTGGGACAGGGGTTGACTGAAGCTTTCTTT | CASSVGQGLTEAFF
TRBD2 | TRBJ2-3 | TRBV9 | NA | 20 | TGTGCCAGCAGCGTAGAAGAGGCGTCTAGCGGGGGGACTAGCACAGATACGCAGTATTTT | CASSVEEASSGGTSTDTQYF
TRBD2 | TRBJ2-2 | TRBV5-1 | once | 15 | TGCGCCAGCAGCCCCCGGGGGGTAAACACCGGGGAGCTGTTTTTT | CASSPRGVNTGELFF
NA | TRBJ2-7 | TRBV3-1/TRBV3-2 | NA | 13 | TGTGCCAGCAGCCAGGTCCCAACGGGCGAGCAGTACTTC | CASSQVPTGEQYF
TRBD1 | TRBJ2-4 | TRBV28 | NA | 16 | TGTGCCAGCACCCTTGCAGGGGGCTTGACCAAAAACATTCAGTACTTC | CASTLAGGLTKNIQYF
NA | TRBJ1-2 | TRBV2 | NA | 16 | TGTGCCAGCAGGAGGGAGGGTAGAGGGCCTAACTATGGCTACACCTTC | CASRREGRGPNYGYTF
NA | TRBJ2-3 | TRBV4-2 | NA | 16 | TGTGCCAGCAGCCAAGATGGGCTAGCAGCCACAGATACGCAGTATTTT | CASSQDGLAATDTQYF
NA | TRBJ2-5 | TRBV6-6 | NA | 12 | TGTGCCAGCCTTTCGACGGGAGAGACCCAGTACTTC | CASLSTGETQYF
NA | TRBJ1-2 | TRBV7-9 | NA | 15 | TGTGCCAGCAGCATACAGGGTGGGAGAAGCGATGGCTACACCTTC | CASSIQGGRSDGYTF
NA | TRBJ1-1 | TRBV9 | NA | 14 | TGTGCCAGCAGCGTAGAGGGGAAGAACACTGAAGCTTTCTTT | CASSVEGKNTEAFF
NA | TRBJ1-5 | TRBV19 | NA | 14 | TGTGCCAGCACGTCTGGCCAGTCTAATCAGCCCCAGCATTTT | CASTSGQSNQPQHF
NA | TRBJ1-1 | TRBV18 | NA | 14 | TGTGCCAGCTCACTCAAACAGGGCAACACTGAAGCTTTCTTT | CASSLKQGNTEAFF
NA | TRBJ2-7 | TRBV7-9 | NA | 15 | TGTGCCAGCAGCCCGCCGCGAGGCCAGCCCTACGAGCAGTACTTC | CASSPPRGQPYEQYF
TRBD1 | TRBJ1-2 | TRBV7-8 | NA | 14 | TGTGCCAGCAGCGGGGACGACAGGGCGGCTGGCTACACCTTC | CASSGDDRAAGYTF
NA | TRBJ2-1 | TRBV5-1 | NA | 15 | TGCGCCAGCAGCTCAGGGATCAGCTCCTACAATGAGCAGTTCTTC | CASSSGISSYNEQFF
NA | TRBJ1-5 | TRBV27 | few | 15 | TGTGCCAGCAGTTCGTCGGGGGGGCAGGGTCAGCCCCAGCATTTT | CASSSSGGQGQPQHF
NA | TRBJ2-2 | TRBV5-4 | few | 13 | TGTGCCAGCAGCTTGGAGCAGGGCGGGGAGCTGTTTTTT | CASSLEQGGELFF
TRBD1 | TRBJ2-4 | TRBV6-2/TRBV6-3 | NA | 15 | TGTGCCAGCAGTTGGGACAGGGGAGCCAAAAACATTCAGTACTTC | CASSWDRGAKNIQYF
TRBD1 | TRBJ2-7 | TRBV3-1/TRBV3-2 | few | 14 | TGTGCCAGCAGCCAAAGACAGGGTTCCTACGAGCAGTACTTC | CASSQRQGSYEQYF
TRBD1 | TRBJ2-5 | TRBV9 | NA | 17 | TGTGCCAGCAGTGCCCTTACTGCCGGGACAGGGACGGAGACCCAGTACTTC | CASSALTAGTGTETQYF
NA | TRBJ2-2 | TRBV4-2 | NA | 13 | TGTGCCAGCAGCCAGATTGAGAGCGGGGAGCTGTTTTTT | CASSQIESGELFF
NA | TRBJ1-4 | TRBV5-1 | once | 13 | TGCGCCAGCAGCCTCTACTATAATGAAAAACTGTTTTTT | CASSLYYNEKLFF